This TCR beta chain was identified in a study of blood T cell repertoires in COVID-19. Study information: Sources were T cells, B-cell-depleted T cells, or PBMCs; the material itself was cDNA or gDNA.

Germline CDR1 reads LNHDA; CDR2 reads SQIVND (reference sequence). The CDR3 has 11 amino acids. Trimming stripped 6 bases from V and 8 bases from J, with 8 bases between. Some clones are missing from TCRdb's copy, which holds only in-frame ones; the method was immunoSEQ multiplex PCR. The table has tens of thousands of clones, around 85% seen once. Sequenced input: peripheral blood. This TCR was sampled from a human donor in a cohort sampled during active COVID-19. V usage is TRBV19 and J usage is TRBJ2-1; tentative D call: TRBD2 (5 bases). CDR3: CASRLVHEQFF. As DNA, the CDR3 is TGTGCCAGTAGACTAGTCCATGAGCAGTTCTTC.